The clone carrying this TCR beta chain showed up just once. The germline gives CDR1 WNHNN, CDR2 SYGVQD (reference sequence). V dropped 2 bases and J dropped 6; count of bases not matched to a gene: 7. This CDR3 is 15 amino acids long. This record belongs to a study of blood T cell repertoires in COVID-19. About the research overall: The origin of the acute and convalescent COVID-19 samples was the United States, Italy and Spain. PBMCs, B-cell-depleted T cells, or T cells were the source of the cDNA or gDNA that made up the material.

Per the study methods: Using reference gene primer amplification, nucleated cell counts were estimated. Clones were sequenced by immunoSEQ multiplex PCR, and TCRdb holds only the in-frame ones, with some missing. V, J and clone size are taken as reported in that table, and D and trimming were inferred from the DNA itself. Among approximately 260,000 clones, 65% to 80% were seen once, and the ten largest hold 4% to 4.5%. The TCR comes from a woman aged 40 to 50 with active or convalescent COVID-19. The chain joins TRBV10-1 to TRBJ2-3, with 8 positions matching TRBD1. The sample consisted of peripheral blood. CDR3 amino acids: CASSEGQGAFDTQYF. The DNA for the CDR3 is TGCGCCAGCAGTGAGGGGCAGGGGGCTTTTGATACGCAGTATTTT.